This TCR beta chain was sequenced during a study of pediatric ulcerative colitis. Remarks on this clone: Its specificity is unknown.

Sequenced by immunoSEQ multiplex PCR; TCRdb stores in-frame clones only, minus some. The data hold 40,000 to 55,000 clones, with about four fifths observed a single time. Study findings and constraints: A couple of patients had blood samples with substantially reduced template counts.

The rectum was sampled with one to two pinch biopsies at colonoscopy. Before the diagnostic colonoscopy, ulcerative colitis patients were free of immunosuppressive medication. The CDR3 contains 14 residues. The ends were cut back, 0 bases at V and 6 bases at J, with 14 bases in the middle. Germline CDR1 SQVTM, CDR2 ANQGSEA. This chain joins TRBV29-1 and TRBJ1-2; no definite D call. The sequence was obtained from a girl aged 10-17 years with moderate ulcerative colitis. Source material: gut tissue. The CDR3 loop is CSVEDRGVKDGYTF. As DNA, the CDR3 is TGCAGCGTTGAAGATCGTGGCGTTAAGGATGGCTACACCTTC.